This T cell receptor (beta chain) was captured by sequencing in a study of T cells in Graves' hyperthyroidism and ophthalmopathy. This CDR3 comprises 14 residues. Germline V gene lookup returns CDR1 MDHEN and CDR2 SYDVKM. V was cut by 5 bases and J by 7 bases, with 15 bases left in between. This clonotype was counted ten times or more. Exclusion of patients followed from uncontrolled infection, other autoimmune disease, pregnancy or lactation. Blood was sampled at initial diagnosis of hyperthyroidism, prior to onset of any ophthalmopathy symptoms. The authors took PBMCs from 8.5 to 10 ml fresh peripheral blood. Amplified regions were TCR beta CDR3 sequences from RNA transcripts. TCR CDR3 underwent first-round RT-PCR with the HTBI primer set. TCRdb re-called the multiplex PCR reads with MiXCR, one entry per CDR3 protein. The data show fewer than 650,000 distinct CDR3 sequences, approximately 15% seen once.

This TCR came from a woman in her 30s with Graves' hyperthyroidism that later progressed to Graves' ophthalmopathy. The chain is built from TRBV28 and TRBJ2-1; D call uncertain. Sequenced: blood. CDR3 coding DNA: TGTGCCAGCAGTCCCCCAGTAGGGTGGAATGAGCAGTTCTTC. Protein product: CASSPPVGWNEQFF.